This T cell receptor beta chain was found in a study of breast tumors, draining lymph nodes, adjacent tissues. V trimming: 4 bases; J trimming: 4 bases; junction bases outside the gene matches: 6. The germline CDR1 and CDR2 sequences are SEHNR and FQNEAQ (reference sequence). The CDR3 sequence is 14 residues long. Study-level findings and limits: Tumors had less TCR diversity than lymph nodes, more than nontumor tissue. Luminal-like breast cancer showed significantly greater tumor-nontumor repertoire similarity than basal-like breast cancer did. Findings are consistent with lymph node origin and intratumoral expansion of most tumor T cells. Tumor T cell lymph node origin was a supported hypothesis, not proven.

There are many counts of this clonotype. Its matching antigen is unknown. Each CDR3 protein is one row after TCRdb ran MiXCR on the multiplex PCR reads. The data contain roughly 70,000 distinct CDR3 sequences, roughly two fifths of them seen just once; the ten biggest clones take up about 8.4%. The sequence derives from a female donor with breast cancer. Some clones in this sample may be carry-over from other donors' samples. Sequencing was performed on breast tumor tissue. The chain combines TRBV7-9 with TRBJ2-5, with 7 bases matching TRBD2. For the CDR3, the DNA is TGTGCCAGCAGCTCAGAGACTAGCCCAGAGACCCAGTACTTC. Translated: CASSSETSPETQYF.